The rows below give T cell receptor beta chains drawn from one sample of a study of a mutant IDH1 vaccine in newly diagnosed glioma. Their specific antigens are unknown. The protocol was immunoSEQ multiplex PCR, while the TCRdb copy is restricted to in-frame clones and leaves out a portion. The table has tens of thousands of clones, roughly 91% seen once. Sequenced material: PBMCs, taken from a glioma patient whose treatment included an IDH1 peptide vaccine. The receptors stem from a middle-aged man with glioma. The CDR3 runs from the conserved cysteine through the conserved F or W. The D gene is left open where the match is weak. Only some rows state a clone size, as once, few, many or a class for expanded clones.

v_gene: TRBV18
len: 15
d_gene: TRBD1
abundance: NA
j_gene: TRBJ2-7
CDR3aa: CASSRETGGSYEQYF
CDR3nt: TGTGCCAGCTCACGCGAGACAGGGGGTTCCTACGAGCAGTACTTC

v_gene: TRBV28
len: 16
d_gene: NA
abundance: NA
j_gene: TRBJ2-1
CDR3aa: CASSLYPDILANEQFF
CDR3nt: TGTGCCAGCAGTTTATACCCCGACATTTTGGCCAATGAGCAGTTCTTC

v_gene: TRBV18
len: 15
d_gene: TRBD1
abundance: NA
j_gene: TRBJ2-7
CDR3aa: CASSPPQGATLEQYF
CDR3nt: TGTGCCAGCTCACCACCGCAGGGGGCTACGTTGGAGCAGTACTTC

v_gene: TRBV5-1
len: 18
d_gene: TRBD1
abundance: NA
j_gene: TRBJ1-2
CDR3aa: CASSLGPDGTGSLYGYTF
CDR3nt: TGCGCCAGCAGCTTGGGGCCCGACGGGACAGGGAGCCTCTATGGCTACACCTTC

v_gene: TRBV6-1
len: 12
d_gene: NA
abundance: NA
j_gene: TRBJ1-5
CDR3aa: CATRLSNQPQHF
CDR3nt: TGTGCCACCCGACTTAGCAATCAGCCCCAGCATTTT

v_gene: TRBV11-2
len: 13
d_gene: NA
abundance: NA
j_gene: TRBJ1-3
CDR3aa: CASSLDTRNTIYF
CDR3nt: TGTGCCAGCAGCTTGGACACCCGAAACACCATATATTTT

v_gene: TRBV9
len: 14
d_gene: NA
abundance: NA
j_gene: TRBJ2-5
CDR3aa: CASSAGDIQETQYF
CDR3nt: TGTGCCAGCAGCGCGGGGGACATCCAAGAGACCCAGTACTTC

v_gene: TRBV11-2
len: 15
d_gene: TRBD1
abundance: NA
j_gene: TRBJ2-7
CDR3aa: CASSVGTGDFYEQYF
CDR3nt: TGTGCCAGCAGCGTCGGGACAGGGGACTTCTACGAGCAGTACTTC

v_gene: TRBV9
len: 16
d_gene: NA
abundance: once
j_gene: TRBJ2-1
CDR3aa: CASSADQGFSYNEQFF
CDR3nt: TGTGCCAGCAGCGCGGATCAGGGATTCTCCTACAATGAGCAGTTCTTC

v_gene: TRBV7-2
len: 12
d_gene: TRBD1
abundance: NA
j_gene: TRBJ2-5
CDR3aa: CASTPGGETQYF
CDR3nt: TGTGCCAGCACCCCAGGGGGAGAGACCCAGTACTTC

v_gene: TRBV10-3
len: 14
d_gene: NA
abundance: NA
j_gene: TRBJ1-2
CDR3aa: CAISSGFTNYGYTF
CDR3nt: TGTGCCATCAGTTCAGGTTTCACTAACTATGGCTACACCTTC

v_gene: TRBV5-1
len: 12
d_gene: NA
abundance: NA
j_gene: TRBJ1-4
CDR3aa: CASSFGNEKLFF
CDR3nt: TGCGCCAGCAGCTTTGGTAATGAAAAACTGTTTTTT

v_gene: TRBV27
len: 15
d_gene: TRBD2
abundance: NA
j_gene: TRBJ2-1
CDR3aa: CASSSDSGNYNEQFF
CDR3nt: TGTGCCAGCAGTTCCGATAGCGGGAATTACAATGAGCAGTTCTTC

v_gene: TRBV2
len: 15
d_gene: NA
abundance: NA
j_gene: TRBJ1-5
CDR3aa: CASGGQRPSNQPQHF
CDR3nt: TGTGCCAGCGGAGGACAGAGACCTAGCAATCAGCCCCAGCATTTT

v_gene: TRBV2
len: 12
d_gene: NA
abundance: NA
j_gene: TRBJ2-7
CDR3aa: CASKEGAPEQYF
CDR3nt: TGTGCCAGCAAGGAGGGCGCCCCAGAGCAGTACTTC

v_gene: TRBV29-1
len: 13
d_gene: TRBD2
abundance: NA
j_gene: TRBJ2-1
CDR3aa: CSVDILAGNEQFF
CDR3nt: TGCAGCGTTGATATCCTAGCGGGAAATGAGCAGTTCTTC

v_gene: TRBV19
len: 16
d_gene: NA
abundance: NA
j_gene: TRBJ1-5
CDR3aa: CASSITLGPPNQPQHF
CDR3nt: TGTGCCAGTAGTATCACCCTGGGCCCTCCCAATCAGCCCCAGCATTTT

v_gene: TRBV19
len: 16
d_gene: TRBD1
abundance: NA
j_gene: TRBJ2-7
CDR3aa: CASSPPRGTGTYEQYF
CDR3nt: TGTGCCAGTAGTCCCCCTAGGGGGACAGGAACCTACGAGCAGTACTTC

v_gene: TRBV4-2
len: 14
d_gene: NA
abundance: NA
j_gene: TRBJ2-5
CDR3aa: CASSQAQRRETQYF
CDR3nt: TGTGCCAGCAGCCAAGCCCAACGGAGGGAGACCCAGTACTTC

v_gene: TRBV18
len: 16
d_gene: TRBD1
abundance: NA
j_gene: TRBJ2-7
CDR3aa: CASSRTGTGTSYEQYF
CDR3nt: TGTGCCAGCTCGCGCACCGGGACAGGGACCTCCTACGAGCAGTACTTC

v_gene: TRBV5-1
len: 14
d_gene: NA
abundance: NA
j_gene: TRBJ2-2
CDR3aa: CASSLGHSTGELFF
CDR3nt: TGCGCCAGCAGCTTGGGACACAGCACCGGGGAGCTGTTTTTT

v_gene: TRBV18
len: 15
d_gene: TRBD1
abundance: NA
j_gene: TRBJ1-5
CDR3aa: CASSPGTGSNQPQHF
CDR3nt: TGTGCCAGCTCACCGGGGACAGGGAGCAATCAGCCCCAGCATTTT

v_gene: TRBV30
len: 15
d_gene: NA
abundance: NA
j_gene: TRBJ2-3
CDR3aa: CAWSVDAAYTDTQYF
CDR3nt: TGTGCCTGGAGTGTCGACGCAGCCTACACAGATACGCAGTATTTT

v_gene: TRBV7-6
len: 17
d_gene: TRBD2
abundance: NA
j_gene: TRBJ2-5
CDR3aa: CASSLVTSGMYQETQYF
CDR3nt: TGTGCCAGCAGCTTAGTAACTAGCGGGATGTACCAAGAGACCCAGTACTTC

v_gene: TRBV5-4
len: 13
d_gene: NA
abundance: NA
j_gene: TRBJ1-2
CDR3aa: CASSSRGGSGYTF
CDR3nt: TGTGCCAGCAGCTCTCGAGGAGGGTCTGGCTACACCTTC

v_gene: TRBV9
len: 15
d_gene: NA
abundance: few
j_gene: TRBJ1-1
CDR3aa: CASSVIAAGNTEAFF
CDR3nt: TGTGCCAGCAGCGTAATAGCGGCCGGGAACACTGAAGCTTTCTTT

v_gene: TRBV5-5
len: 20
d_gene: NA
abundance: NA
j_gene: TRBJ1-2
CDR3aa: CASSFGYRERSLGDNYGYTF
CDR3nt: TGTGCCAGCAGTTTTGGGTACCGAGAAAGGTCATTGGGCGATAACTATGGCTACACCTTC

v_gene: TRBV10-3
len: 15
d_gene: TRBD1
abundance: NA
j_gene: TRBJ2-7
CDR3aa: CAISESGTGGGEQYF
CDR3nt: TGTGCCATCAGTGAGAGTGGGACAGGGGGAGGCGAGCAGTACTTC

v_gene: TRBV27
len: 13
d_gene: NA
abundance: NA
j_gene: TRBJ2-5
CDR3aa: CASSRGLQETQYF
CDR3nt: TGTGCCAGCAGTCGCGGGTTACAAGAGACCCAGTACTTC

v_gene: TRBV27
len: 13
d_gene: NA
abundance: NA
j_gene: TRBJ2-7
CDR3aa: CASSWTHTYEQYF
CDR3nt: TGTGCCAGCAGTTGGACCCATACCTACGAGCAGTACTTC

v_gene: TRBV6-1
len: 15
d_gene: NA
abundance: NA
j_gene: TRBJ2-7
CDR3aa: CASSEAGGATYEQYF
CDR3nt: TGTGCCAGCAGTGAAGCTGGCGGCGCGACCTACGAGCAGTACTTC

v_gene: TRBV6-5
len: 14
d_gene: NA
abundance: NA
j_gene: TRBJ1-1
CDR3aa: CASRIGGFDTEAFF
CDR3nt: TGTGCCAGCAGGATAGGGGGGTTTGACACTGAAGCTTTCTTT

v_gene: TRBV4-2
len: 16
d_gene: NA
abundance: few
j_gene: TRBJ1-2
CDR3aa: CASSHGGDTEMNGYTF
CDR3nt: TGTGCCAGCAGCCACGGGGGGGACACGGAAATGAATGGCTACACCTTC

v_gene: TRBV28
len: 13
d_gene: NA
abundance: NA
j_gene: TRBJ2-3
CDR3aa: CASRNFGEDTQYF
CDR3nt: TGTGCCAGCAGGAACTTCGGCGAAGATACGCAGTATTTT

v_gene: TRBV4-3
len: 15
d_gene: TRBD1
abundance: NA
j_gene: TRBJ2-1
CDR3aa: CASSPGTGMNNEQFF
CDR3nt: TGCGCCAGCAGTCCCGGGACAGGGATGAACAATGAGCAGTTCTTC

v_gene: TRBV6-5
len: 15
d_gene: TRBD2
abundance: NA
j_gene: TRBJ2-2
CDR3aa: CASTQPGLAGGELFF
CDR3nt: TGTGCCAGCACCCAGCCGGGACTAGCGGGCGGGGAGCTGTTTTTT

v_gene: TRBV5-1
len: 14
d_gene: NA
abundance: NA
j_gene: TRBJ2-5
CDR3aa: CASSAGPDQETQYF
CDR3nt: TGCGCCAGCAGCGCGGGGCCGGACCAAGAGACCCAGTACTTC

v_gene: TRBV11-2
len: 15
d_gene: TRBD1
abundance: NA
j_gene: TRBJ2-7
CDR3aa: CASSPATGGTYEQYF
CDR3nt: TGTGCCAGCAGCCCCGCAACAGGGGGTACCTACGAGCAGTACTTC

v_gene: TRBV29-1
len: 14
d_gene: NA
abundance: NA
j_gene: TRBJ1-1
CDR3aa: CSVTRNRRGDEAFF
CDR3nt: TGCAGCGTTACCCGCAACCGACGGGGGGATGAAGCTTTCTTT

v_gene: TRBV5-1
len: 15
d_gene: NA
abundance: NA
j_gene: TRBJ2-3
CDR3aa: CASSSGRGPLDTQYF
CDR3nt: TGCGCCAGCAGCTCGGGGCGGGGACCGTTGGATACGCAGTATTTT

v_gene: TRBV7-8
len: 15
d_gene: NA
abundance: NA
j_gene: TRBJ1-1
CDR3aa: CASSLVGRLNTEAFF
CDR3nt: TGTGCCAGCAGCTTAGTTGGCAGGCTGAACACTGAAGCTTTCTTT

v_gene: TRBV28
len: 16
d_gene: TRBD2
abundance: NA
j_gene: TRBJ2-1
CDR3aa: CASRLSLAGTYNEQFF
CDR3nt: TGTGCCAGCCGACTATCTCTAGCGGGGACCTACAATGAGCAGTTCTTC

v_gene: TRBV30
len: 14
d_gene: TRBD1
abundance: NA
j_gene: TRBJ1-1
CDR3aa: CAWSPGQGSTEAFF
CDR3nt: TGTGCCTGGAGTCCGGGACAGGGGAGTACTGAAGCTTTCTTT

v_gene: TRBV7-2
len: 16
d_gene: NA
abundance: NA
j_gene: TRBJ2-1
CDR3aa: CASSSQGGVSYNEQFF
CDR3nt: TGTGCCAGCAGCTCCCAGGGGGGGGTATCCTACAATGAGCAGTTCTTC

v_gene: TRBV29-1
len: 16
d_gene: TRBD2
abundance: NA
j_gene: TRBJ2-3
CDR3aa: CSVTRTSGVSTDTQYF
CDR3nt: TGCAGCGTTACTAGGACTAGCGGGGTTAGCACAGATACGCAGTATTTT

v_gene: TRBV9
len: 13
d_gene: NA
abundance: NA
j_gene: TRBJ1-2
CDR3aa: CASSGLVGVGYTF
CDR3nt: TGTGCCAGCAGCGGCCTCGTGGGGGTTGGCTACACCTTC

v_gene: TRBV13
len: 17
d_gene: NA
abundance: NA
j_gene: TRBJ2-1
CDR3aa: CASSSIESKKSGNEQFF
CDR3nt: TGTGCCAGCAGCTCCATCGAATCAAAGAAATCGGGTAATGAGCAGTTCTTC

v_gene: TRBV7-6
len: 14
d_gene: NA
abundance: NA
j_gene: TRBJ2-5
CDR3aa: CASTLLGVQETQYF
CDR3nt: TGTGCCAGCACCCTCTTGGGGGTACAAGAGACCCAGTACTTC

v_gene: TRBV10-2
len: 13
d_gene: NA
abundance: NA
j_gene: TRBJ1-2
CDR3aa: CASSEWAPGGYTF
CDR3nt: TGCGCCAGCAGTGAATGGGCCCCGGGGGGCTACACCTTC

v_gene: TRBV7-9
len: 18
d_gene: TRBD1
abundance: NA
j_gene: TRBJ1-2
CDR3aa: CASSSNRPQGAALYGYTF
CDR3nt: TGTGCCAGCAGCTCGAATCGCCCACAGGGGGCAGCGCTTTATGGCTACACCTTC

v_gene: TRBV19
len: 14
d_gene: NA
abundance: NA
j_gene: TRBJ2-2
CDR3aa: CASLGWETTGELFF
CDR3nt: TGTGCCAGTCTAGGGTGGGAGACGACCGGGGAGCTGTTTTTT

v_gene: TRBV7-2
len: 14
d_gene: NA
abundance: NA
j_gene: TRBJ2-7
CDR3aa: CASSLSGTLYEQYF
CDR3nt: TGTGCCAGCAGCTTATCTGGGACACTCTACGAGCAGTACTTC

v_gene: TRBV7-2
len: 15
d_gene: NA
abundance: NA
j_gene: TRBJ1-6
CDR3aa: CASSSPGATNSPLHF
CDR3nt: TGTGCCAGCAGCTCGCCGGGGGCTACTAATTCACCCCTCCACTTT